This paragraph reports one T cell receptor beta chain. The V end was cut by 4 bases, the J end by 0 bases, with 4 bases between. Per the germline V gene, CDR1 is MNHEY and CDR2 is SMNVEV (reference sequence). The CDR3 consists of 12 residues. Source study methods: Amplifying reference gene primers gave estimates of nucleated cell counts. Method: immunoSEQ multiplex PCR; TCRdb's copy keeps in-frame clones and lacks some. V, J and clone size derive from that table, while D and trimming were established from the DNA sequence. The data show around 140,000 clones, over 75% seen once. These data belong to a study of blood T cell repertoires in COVID-19. Overall study: COVID-19 samples collected from the United States, Italy and Spain covered acute and convalescent phases. PBMCs, B-cell-depleted T cells, or T cells provided the cDNA or gDNA that made up the material.

This TCR was recovered from a human donor in a cohort sampled during active COVID-19. J is TRBJ2-7 and V is TRBV27; no definite D call. What was sequenced was peripheral blood. The CDR3 region is CASSSVSYEQYF. The DNA for the CDR3 is TGTGCCAGCAGTTCCGTCTCCTACGAGCAGTACTTC.